This T cell receptor beta chain was profiled in a study of cytomegalovirus exposure and HLA in healthy donors. Study-wide results and caveats: Analysis was carried out at a later point, and it linked a missense DCLRE1C variant to TCR beta V- and J-gene trimming.

CDR1 is MRHNA and CDR2 is SNTAGT in the germline V gene. The CDR3 length is 17 residues. V lost 0 bases, J lost 7 bases, and 14 bases stayed unmatched. The sample holds a few counts of this clone. Its antigen remains unidentified. A multiplex PCR was run with 60 Vbeta primers and 13 Jbeta primers. Generated by immunoSEQ multiplex PCR, the TCRdb table keeps only in-frame clones and is missing some. This repertoire shows tens of thousands of clones, about two thirds found once; its top ten account for under 4.5%. This sequence originates from a woman aged 45-65 years in good health and CMV-seronegative. The sample was PBMCs. The gene calls are TRBV6-4 and TRBJ1-1; 7 nucleotides agree with TRBD1. The CDR3 DNA reads as TGTGCCAGCAGTGACTCTTCCGGTCGGACAGGATGCCTTGAAGCTTTCTTT. Translated: CASSDSSGRTGCLEAFF.